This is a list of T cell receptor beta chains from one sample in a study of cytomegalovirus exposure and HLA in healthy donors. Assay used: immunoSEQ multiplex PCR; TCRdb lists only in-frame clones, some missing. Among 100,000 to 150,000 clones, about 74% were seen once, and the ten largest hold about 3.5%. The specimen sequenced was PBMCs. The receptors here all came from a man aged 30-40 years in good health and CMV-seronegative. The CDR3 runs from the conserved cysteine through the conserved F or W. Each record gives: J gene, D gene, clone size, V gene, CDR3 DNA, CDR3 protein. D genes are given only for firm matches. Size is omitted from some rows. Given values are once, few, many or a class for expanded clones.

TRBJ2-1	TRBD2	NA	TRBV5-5	TGTGCCAGCAGCACGGTAGTCCAGCGGGGAAACAATGAGCAGTTCTTC	CASSTVVQRGNNEQFF
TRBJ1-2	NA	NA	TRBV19	TGTGCCAGTAGTCTAATCGGACAGAACTATGGCTACACCTTC	CASSLIGQNYGYTF
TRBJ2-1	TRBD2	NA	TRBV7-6	TGTGCCAGCAGCTTAGGACTAGCGGGGAACAATGAGCAGTTCTTC	CASSLGLAGNNEQFF
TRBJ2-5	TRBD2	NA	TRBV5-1	TGCGCCAGCAGCGGATACCCGGGACTAGCGGGAGGGCCCGGTGAGACCCAGTACTTC	CASSGYPGLAGGPGETQYF
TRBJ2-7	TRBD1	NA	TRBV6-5	TGTGCCAGCAGTAGACCGGGACAGCCCTACGAGCAGTACTTC	CASSRPGQPYEQYF
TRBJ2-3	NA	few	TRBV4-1	TGCGCCAGCAGCGCCCCCGGGACTCCAACAGATACGCAGTATTTT	CASSAPGTPTDTQYF
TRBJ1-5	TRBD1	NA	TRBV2	TGTGCCAGCAGAGACAGGGTGCGCGGTCAGCCCCAGCATTTT	CASRDRVRGQPQHF
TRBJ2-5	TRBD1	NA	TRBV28	TGTGCCAGCAGGTCCGGGACAGGGTACCAAGAGACCCAGTACTTC	CASRSGTGYQETQYF
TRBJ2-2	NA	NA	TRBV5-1	TGCGCCAGCCATCACAGGACAGCCGAGAACACCGGGGAGCTGTTTTTT	CASHHRTAENTGELFF
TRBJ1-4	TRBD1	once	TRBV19	TGTGCCAGTAGCTCCCTCGGACAGGGAGAAGAAAAACTGTTTTTT	CASSSLGQGEEKLFF
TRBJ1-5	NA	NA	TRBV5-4	TGTGCCAGCAGCTCGGCCGGGGGAGGGCCCCAGCATTTT	CASSSAGGGPQHF
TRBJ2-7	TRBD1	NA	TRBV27	TGTGCCAGCAGTTACAGGGGGAACTCCTACGAGCAGTACTTC	CASSYRGNSYEQYF
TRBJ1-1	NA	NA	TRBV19	TGTGCCAGTAGTACATTACAGGGCTGGAACACTGAAGCTTTCTTT	CASSTLQGWNTEAFF
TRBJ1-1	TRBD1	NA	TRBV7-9	TGTGCCAGCAGCTTAAGACAGGGACCTGCCTCAAACACTGAAGCTTTCTTT	CASSLRQGPASNTEAFF
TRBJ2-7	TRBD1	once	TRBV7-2	TGTGCCAGCAGCCCCCGGACAGGGGGGTACGAGCAGTACTTC	CASSPRTGGYEQYF
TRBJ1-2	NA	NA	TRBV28	TGTGCCAGTACAGTCCAGCCCGATTATGGCTACACCTTC	CASTVQPDYGYTF
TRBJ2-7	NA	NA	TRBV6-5	TGTGCCAGCAGTTATAGGCAGGGTCTCTCCTACGAGCAGTACTTC	CASSYRQGLSYEQYF
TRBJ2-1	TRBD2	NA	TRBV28	TGTGCCAGCAGTTTATTCGGGTCTAGCGGGAGTTATAAGCAGTTCTTC	CASSLFGSSGSYKQFF
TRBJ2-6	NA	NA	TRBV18	TGTGCCAGCTCAACACTAACGACAGTACTCTCTGGGGCCAACGTCCTGACTTTC	CASSTLTTVLSGANVLTF
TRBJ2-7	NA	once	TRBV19	TGTGCCAGTAGTATGTCAGGTTACGAGCAGTACTTC	CASSMSGYEQYF